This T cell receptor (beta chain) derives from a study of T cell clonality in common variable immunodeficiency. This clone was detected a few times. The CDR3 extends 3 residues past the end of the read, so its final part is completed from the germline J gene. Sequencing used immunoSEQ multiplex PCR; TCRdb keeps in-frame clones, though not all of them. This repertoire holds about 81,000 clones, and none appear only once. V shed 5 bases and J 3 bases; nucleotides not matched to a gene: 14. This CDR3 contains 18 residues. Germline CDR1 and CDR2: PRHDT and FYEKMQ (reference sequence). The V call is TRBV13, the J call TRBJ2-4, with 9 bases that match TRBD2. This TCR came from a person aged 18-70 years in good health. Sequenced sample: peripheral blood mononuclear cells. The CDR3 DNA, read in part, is TGTGCCAGCAGCCCGGGTCGTAGCGGGAGTTTCGTCAAAAACATT. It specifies CASSPGRSGSFVKNI. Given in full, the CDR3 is CASSPGRSGSFVKNIQYF.